These 15 T cell receptor beta chains were sequenced from one sample in a study of T cell responses to AZD1222 COVID-19 vaccine. Here immunoSEQ multiplex PCR was the method, and the copy in TCRdb shows in-frame clones only, minus some. The sample shows about 18,000 clones, more than 80% of them seen only once. Sequencing used peripheral blood, obtained 28 days after the second AZD1222 dose. These TCRs come from an adult who received the AZD1222 COVID-19 vaccine.

The J gene is TRBJ1-1, the V gene TRBV29-1, with 8 bases lining up with TRBD1. Germline V lookup: CDR1 SQVTM, CDR2 ANQGSEA. There are 15 residues in the CDR3. Trimming cost V 7 bases and J 0 bases; bases outside gene matches: 10. This chain's CDR3 is CSARGTGGLNTEAFF. In DNA form, the CDR3 reads TGCAGCGCAAGAGGGACAGGTGGGTTGAACACTGAAGCTTTCTTT.

The J gene is TRBJ2-7, the V gene TRBV11-2, with D unclear. The CDR3 runs 12 residues. V dropped 5 bases and J dropped 6 bases, with 11 bases sitting between them. Germline V gene lookup returns CDR1 SGHAT and CDR2 FQNNGV. The CDR3 loop is CASSMGWREQYF. CDR3 coding DNA: TGTGCCAGCAGCATGGGGTGGCGCGAGCAGTACTTC. Complete variable domain (other parts from reference TRBV11-2 and TRBJ2-7): EAGVAQSPRYKIIEKRQSVAFWCNPISGHATLYWYQQILGQGPKLLIQFQNNGVVDDSQLPKDRFSAERLKGVDSTLKIQPAKLEDSAVYLCASSMGWREQYFGPGTRLTVT.

The rearrangement links TRBV7-2 to TRBJ2-7; D is perhaps TRBD1 (5 bases). The CDR3 loop spans 14 amino acids. Germline V CDR1 and CDR2: SGHTA, FQGNSA. Trimming removed 5 bases at V and 6 bases at J, with 17 bases between. Here the CDR3 DNA reads TGTGCCAGCAGCCAGGGTCTCTGGGCCCTCGAGCAGTACTTC. Its translation is CASSQGLWALEQYF.

This chain joins TRBV12-3 or TRBV12-4 and TRBJ1-2; TRBD1 is a possible D gene (6 bases). The CDR3 is 13 residues long. V was pared by 7 bases and J by 6 bases, with 15 bases between. DNA for the CDR3: TGTGCCAGCACAATGGGGGGGCTCCATGGCTACACCTTC. Translation: CASTMGGLHGYTF.

This chain connects TRBV30 to TRBJ2-2; 7 bases align to TRBD2. From germline, CDR1 is GTSNPN and CDR2 SVGIG (reference sequence). V shed 0 bases, J shed 4 bases, and the junction held 5 bases outside the gene matches. CDR3 length: 15 residues. CDR3 coding DNA: TGTGCCTGGAGTGTATTTACGGGAGGCACCGGGGAGCTGTTTTTT. Translated: CAWSVFTGGTGELFF. Full variable domain (outside the CDR3, taken from reference TRBV30 and TRBJ2-2): SQTIHQWPATLVQPVGSPLSLECTVEGTSNPNLYWYRQAAGRGLQLLFYSVGIGQISSEVPQNLSASRPQDRQFILSSKKLLLSDSGFYLCAWSVFTGGTGELFFGEGSRLTVL.

The gene calls are TRBV2 and TRBJ2-1; 9 bases fit TRBD1. The V gene end was trimmed by 4 bases and the J gene end by 2 bases; junction bases not matched to a gene: 0. The CDR3 contains 14 residues. Germline CDR1 and CDR2: SNHLY and FYNNEI. CDR3 in amino acids: CASSGDRAYNEQFF. The CDR3 DNA is TGTGCCAGCAGTGGGGACAGGGCCTACAATGAGCAGTTCTTC.

This clone was found once. The J gene is TRBJ1-6, the V gene TRBV2; possible D gene TRBD1, 5 bases. This CDR3 is 15 amino acids long. Germline loops: CDR1 SNHLY, CDR2 FYNNEI. The V gene lost 6 bases and the J gene lost 11 bases, with 20 bases spanning the gap. CDR3 region: CASSSRQSDYAPLHF. For the CDR3, the DNA is TGTGCCAGCAGCAGTAGACAGAGTGACTACGCACCCCTCCACTTT.

This chain connects TRBV5-5 to TRBJ2-5; D is tentatively TRBD1 or TRBD2 (5 bases each). Trimming removed 2 bases at V and 3 bases at J, with 17 bases between. Germline CDR1 and CDR2: SGHKS and YYEKEE (reference sequence). The CDR3 consists of 16 residues. CDR3 sequence: CASSFPGRRLEETQYF. CDR3 DNA sequence: TGTGCCAGCAGCTTCCCAGGGCGGAGGTTAGAAGAGACCCAGTACTTC.

The chain uses TRBV30 and TRBJ1-6; D not certain. V was cut by 3 bases and J by 0 bases, with 9 bases left in between. Per germline, CDR1 GTSNPN and CDR2 SVGIG (reference sequence). The CDR3 sequence is 15 residues long. CDR3 coding DNA: TGTGCCTGGAGCCAGGAACTCTCCTATAATTCACCCCTCCACTTT. Translating gives CAWSQELSYNSPLHF.

This sequence joins TRBV10-1 and TRBJ1-1, with D perhaps matching TRBD1 (6 bases). Per germline, CDR1 WNHNN and CDR2 SYGVQD (reference sequence). V was clipped by 6 bases and J by 0 bases, with 23 bases between them. The CDR3 sequence is 18 residues long. The DNA of the CDR3 is TGCGCCAGCAGCGGGGAGCAAACAGGGCCATTTTTGAACACTGAAGCTTTCTTT. Translating it yields CASSGEQTGPFLNTEAFF.

The chain is built from TRBV2 and TRBJ1-2; D is possibly TRBD1 (6 bases). The CDR3 is made up of 14 amino acids. Deletions cut 7 bases from V and 8 bases from J, with 20 bases between. The germline gives CDR1 SNHLY, CDR2 FYNNEI. For the CDR3, the DNA is TGTGCCAGCATTGGGGGGGCAGTCGCGAAAGGCTACACCTTC. Amino acid sequence: CASIGGAVAKGYTF.

The chain carries TRBV18 and TRBJ2-7; TRBD1 matches 7 bases. This CDR3 has 13 amino acids. Germline CDR1 and CDR2: KGHSH and LQKENI. Trimming took 6 bases from V and 6 from J; bases not matched to a gene: 8. The CDR3 DNA follows: TGTGCCAGCTCGGCGAGAGGGGGCGGCGAGCAGTACTTC. It translates to CASSARGGGEQYF.

This clone was seen more than once but under ten times. The rearrangement links TRBV11-2 to TRBJ2-1, with a weak D call TRBD2 (5 bases). V lost 3 bases to trimming and J lost 7 bases, with 10 bases between them. Germline V CDR1 and CDR2: SGHAT, FQNNGV. This CDR3 spans 13 amino acids. The CDR3: CASSFATRNEQFF. The CDR3 DNA reads as TGTGCCAGCAGCTTTGCCACTAGAAATGAGCAGTTCTTC.

This clone was picked up a small number of times. The V gene is TRBV30, the J gene TRBJ1-1; possibly TRBD1 for D (6 bases). The CDR3 runs to 13 residues. CDR1 and CDR2 (germline): GTSNPN, SVGIG (reference sequence). V was pared by 2 bases and J by 1 base, with 8 bases between. CDR3 nucleotides: TGTGCCTGGAGTAGGACAGCGAACACTGAAGCTTTCTTT. This codes for CAWSRTANTEAFF.

The V call is TRBV6-5, the J call TRBJ1-2; the match to TRBD1 covers 7 bases. Trimming removed 9 bases from V and 4 bases from J; junction bases left unmatched: 11. The CDR3 has 14 residues. Germline CDR1 MNHEY, CDR2 SVGAGI. CDR3 nucleotide sequence: TGTGCCAGTTCAACAGGGGAGGAATCCTATGGCTACACCTTC. Translating gives CASSTGEESYGYTF.